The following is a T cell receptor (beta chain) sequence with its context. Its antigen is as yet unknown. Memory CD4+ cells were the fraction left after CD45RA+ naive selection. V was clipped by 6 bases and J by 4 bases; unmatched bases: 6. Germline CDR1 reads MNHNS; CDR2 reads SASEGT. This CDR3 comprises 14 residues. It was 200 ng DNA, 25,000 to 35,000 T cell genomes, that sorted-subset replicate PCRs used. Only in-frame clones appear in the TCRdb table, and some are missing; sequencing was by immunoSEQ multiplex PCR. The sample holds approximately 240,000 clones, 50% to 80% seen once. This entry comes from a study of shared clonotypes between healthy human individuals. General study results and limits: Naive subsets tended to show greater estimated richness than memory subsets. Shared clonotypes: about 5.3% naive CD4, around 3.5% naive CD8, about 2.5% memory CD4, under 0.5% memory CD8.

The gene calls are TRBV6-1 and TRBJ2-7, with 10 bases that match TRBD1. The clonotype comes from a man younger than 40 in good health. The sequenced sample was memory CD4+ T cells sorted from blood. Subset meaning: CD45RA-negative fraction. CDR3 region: CASSYGQGGYEQYF. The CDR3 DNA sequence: TGTGCCAGCAGCTACGGACAGGGGGGATACGAGCAGTACTTC.